This T cell receptor beta chain was retrieved from a study of T cell responses to AZD1222 COVID-19 vaccine. Study summary: Pooling of second doses given at about 4 or about 12 weeks was done.

As concerns this clone: Its antigen is as yet unknown.

The CDR3 spans 15 residues. Per the germline V gene, CDR1 is SGHTA and CDR2 is FQGTGA. With V trimmed by 3 bases and J by 7 bases, 8 bases remained unmatched. Generated by immunoSEQ multiplex PCR, the TCRdb table keeps only in-frame clones and is missing some. Of some 140,000 clones in the sample, 90% are singletons; the top ten hold 18%. Study-wide results and caveats: Unmutated variant regions reportedly attract nearly half of all spike-specific TCRs. At baseline, just five to seven AZD1222 recipients tested seropositive.

This clonotype was obtained from an adult in good health. The material sequenced was peripheral blood, taken on day 0 of AZD1222 vaccination. The V and J genes are TRBV7-3 and TRBJ1-2; 10 positions match TRBD1. DNA for the CDR3: TGTGCCAGCAGCTTGACAGGGGGCGAAAGGTCTGGCTACACCTTC. Amino acid sequence: CASSLTGGERSGYTF.